Listed below are T cell receptor beta chains from one sample, sequenced in a study of blood T cell repertoires in COVID-19. Here immunoSEQ multiplex PCR was the method, and the copy in TCRdb shows in-frame clones only, minus some. The table lists about 120,000 clones, 60% to 85% of them singletons. Source material: peripheral blood. The receptor source for this set is a man between 65 and 85 years old with acute or convalescent COVID-19. Each CDR3 is given with its conserved first and last residue. Each record gives: J gene, clone size, CDR3 length, D gene, V gene, CDR3 DNA, CDR3 protein. D genes are given only for firm matches. Some rows have no size entry. The others give once, few or many, or a class for an expanded clone.

TRBJ2-3 once 18 NA TRBV4-3 TGCGCCAGCAGCCAAAGATCGCTAGGAACACGAAGCACAGATACGCAGTATTTT CASSQRSLGTRSTDTQYF
TRBJ1-1 once 16 NA TRBV11-3 TGTGCCAGCAGCTTAGATGGGCCGAGGACAAGGGCTGGAGCTTTCTTT CASSLDGPRTRAGAFF
TRBJ1-4 NA 15 TRBD1 TRBV3-1/TRBV3-2 TGTGCCAGCAGCCACTCCGGGACAGGGAATGAAAAACTGTTTTTT CASSHSGTGNEKLFF
TRBJ1-3 few 15 NA TRBV7-7 TGTGCCAGCAGCCCGGGACACACACTCGGAAACACCATATATTTT CASSPGHTLGNTIYF
TRBJ1-5 NA 16 NA TRBV7-2 TGTGCCAGCAGCTTAGCGGGGCGGGGGGGCCATCAGCCCCAGCATTTT CASSLAGRGGHQPQHF
TRBJ2-5 NA 14 NA TRBV3-1/TRBV3-2 TGTGCCAGCAGCGCCTTCGGGTACCAAGAGACCCAGTACTTC CASSAFGYQETQYF
TRBJ1-1 NA 12 TRBD1 TRBV6-5 TGTGCCAGCAGTCGGACAGGATCTAGAGCTTTCTTT CASSRTGSRAFF
TRBJ2-2 NA 16 TRBD1 TRBV6-2/TRBV6-3 TGTGCCAGCAGCCCCTCAAGGACAGGGAACACCGGGGAGCTGTTTTTT CASSPSRTGNTGELFF
TRBJ1-2 NA 15 TRBD1 TRBV5-1 TGCGCCAGCAGCTTGAAACAGGGGATCAACTATGGCTACACCTTC CASSLKQGINYGYTF
TRBJ2-1 few 13 TRBD1 TRBV9 TGTGCCAGCAGCTGGACAGGGTTCGATGAGCAGTTCTTC CASSWTGFDEQFF
TRBJ1-6 once 16 NA TRBV2 TGTGCCATCATAACCTTTCAGGGACATAGTCGGGGACCCCTCCACTTT CAIITFQGHSRGPLHF
TRBJ2-1 NA 12 NA TRBV2 TGTGCCAGCAAAAGAGAACTGAGTGAGCAGTTCTTC CASKRELSEQFF
TRBJ1-4 NA 13 NA TRBV7-2 TGTGCCAGCAGCATGTACGGGAATGAAAAACTGTTTTTT CASSMYGNEKLFF
TRBJ2-3 NA 17 NA TRBV6-2/TRBV6-3 TGTGCCAGCAGCCAAGTGGTCGGGGGGCCTAGCACAGATACGCAGTATTTT CASSQVVGGPSTDTQYF
TRBJ1-2 NA 15 NA TRBV7-2 TGTGCCAGCAGCTTAGGGGTAGTCCCGCCAGGTGGCTACACCTTC CASSLGVVPPGGYTF
TRBJ2-2 NA 15 TRBD1 TRBV2 TGTGCCAGCAGTGTGGACAGGCCCTACACCGGGGAGCTGTTTTTT CASSVDRPYTGELFF
TRBJ2-4 NA 16 NA TRBV11-3 TGTGCCAGCAGCCTATCGAGCACGGGAGCTCAAAACATTCAGTACTTC CASSLSSTGAQNIQYF
TRBJ1-5 NA 14 NA TRBV10-3 TGTGCCATCAGTGAGCAGGGTACTGATCAGCCCCAGCATTTT CAISEQGTDQPQHF
TRBJ2-7 NA 13 TRBD1 TRBV19 TGTGCCAGTAGCCGGGACAGACACTACGAGCAGTACTTC CASSRDRHYEQYF
TRBJ1-2 NA 14 NA TRBV7-9 TGTGCCAGCAGCTTAACCGGGGATGCCTATGGCTACACCTTC CASSLTGDAYGYTF
TRBJ2-7 NA 14 NA TRBV7-3 TGTGCCAGCAGCTTAAGCGGGAAGGGTAACGAGCAGTACTTC CASSLSGKGNEQYF
TRBJ2-3 NA 17 TRBD2 TRBV7-2 TGTGCCAGCAGCTTTTTTCCCACAGCGGGGGTTTTGGGTACGCAGTATTTT CASSFFPTAGVLGTQYF
TRBJ1-5 NA 13 NA TRBV6-6 TGTGCCAGCAGCAGGGCAAGCAATCAGCCCCAGCATTTT CASSRASNQPQHF
TRBJ2-3 few 14 TRBD2 TRBV9 TGTGCCAGCAGCCCCGGGGACTACACAGATACGCAGTATTTT CASSPGDYTDTQYF
TRBJ2-2 NA 16 TRBD2 TRBV7-3 TGTGCCAGCAGCTCCCACTTAGCGGGGGGTACCGGGGAGCTGTTTTTT CASSSHLAGGTGELFF
TRBJ2-4 NA 13 NA TRBV21-1 TGTGCCAGCAGGGGGCCCGCGGGGCGCATTCAGTACTTC CASRGPAGRIQYF
TRBJ1-4 NA 16 NA TRBV7-2 TGTGCCAGCAGCTTACCAGGACAGTCTTCTTATGAAAAACTGTTTTTT CASSLPGQSSYEKLFF
TRBJ2-1 NA 21 TRBD2 TRBV27 TGTGCCAGCAGTTTGATCCCGGGACTAGCGGGGGGGCTGAGCTCCTACAATGAGCAGTTCTTC CASSLIPGLAGGLSSYNEQFF
TRBJ2-7 few 14 NA TRBV5-1 TGCGCCAGCAGCTTGGCGGCTGTAGGGGGCGAGCAGTACTTC CASSLAAVGGEQYF
TRBJ1-2 few 13 NA TRBV6-2/TRBV6-3 TGTGCCAGCAGCCCAACAGGGTTCTATGGCTACACCTTC CASSPTGFYGYTF
TRBJ1-2 NA 11 NA TRBV20-1 TGCAGTGCTAGGGTTCGGTCTGGCTACACCTTC CSARVRSGYTF
TRBJ1-2 NA 16 NA TRBV4-3 TGCGCCAGCAGCCAAGACGCGGGTTTTGCCTCCCATGGCTACACCTTC CASSQDAGFASHGYTF
TRBJ2-1 NA 15 TRBD1 TRBV5-4 TGTGCCAGCAGCTTGTACAGGGGACCGGGGAATGAGCAGTTCTTC CASSLYRGPGNEQFF
TRBJ1-1 NA 13 NA TRBV24-1 TGTGCCACCAAACAGGAATCGAACACTGAAGCTTTCTTT CATKQESNTEAFF
TRBJ1-4 NA 14 TRBD1 TRBV7-2 TGTGCCAGCAGCCCCGACAGGGCACGTTGGGAACTGTTTTTT CASSPDRARWELFF
TRBJ1-3 NA 17 TRBD1 TRBV18 TGTGCCAGCTCATCCTTATCAGGGGGAGACTCTGGAAACACCATATATTTT CASSSLSGGDSGNTIYF
TRBJ2-4 NA 15 NA TRBV5-1 TGCGCCAGCAGCTTGAACGATAACGCCCGGAACATTCAGTACTTC CASSLNDNARNIQYF
TRBJ1-6 NA 17 TRBD1 TRBV6-2/TRBV6-3 TGTGCCAGCAGTCCCTGGACAGGGAGCTCCTATAATTCACCCCTCCACTTT CASSPWTGSSYNSPLHF
TRBJ1-1 NA 14 NA TRBV6-4 TGTGCCAGCAGCCCACAGGGTATCGGCACTGAAGCTTTCTTT CASSPQGIGTEAFF
TRBJ1-1 NA 13 NA TRBV2 TGTGCCAGCACCGCTCCGGGGAACACTGAAGCTTTCTTT CASTAPGNTEAFF
TRBJ2-2 NA 16 TRBD1 TRBV18 TGTGCCAGCTCACCTTCCGGGACAGGGAACACCGGGGAGCTGTTTTTT CASSPSGTGNTGELFF
TRBJ1-2 NA 16 TRBD1 TRBV7-3 TGTGCCAGCAGCTTAACAGGGGGCGCCGATAACTATGGCTACACCTTC CASSLTGGADNYGYTF
TRBJ2-2 NA 15 NA TRBV5-8 TGTGCCAGCAGCTTGATGGGAGGGAACACCGGGGAGCTGTTTTTT CASSLMGGNTGELFF
TRBJ1-2 NA 15 TRBD1 TRBV11-3 TGTGCCAGCAGCTTAGGTGGGACAGGGGAATATGGCTACACCTTC CASSLGGTGEYGYTF